The 12 T cell receptor beta chains presented below share a single source sample, sequenced in a study of T cells in Graves' hyperthyroidism and ophthalmopathy. Template material for amplifying TCR beta CDR3 regions consisted of RNA transcripts. The HTBI primer set was used in a first-round RT-PCR of the TCR CDR3. TCRdb reprocessed the multiplex PCR reads with MiXCR, giving one entry per CDR3 protein. The data show hundreds of thousands of distinct CDR3 sequences, 12% to 15% seen once. The specimen sequenced was blood. All receptors come from a young woman with Graves' hyperthyroidism.

Ten or more counts support this clonotype. This chain joins TRBV6-1 and TRBJ2-3; 9 bases are shared with TRBD2. CDR3 size: 19 residues. Losses at the gene ends were 5 bases for V and 1 base for J; bases not matched to a gene: 16. The germline V gene has CDR1 MNHNS and CDR2 SASEGT. CDR3 sequence: CASSYAASGTSRRTDTQYF. The CDR3 nucleotides are TGTGCCAGCAGTTACGCGGCTAGCGGGACCAGTAGACGCACAGATACGCAGTATTTT.

The sample holds a few counts of this clonotype. V is TRBV5-1 and J is TRBJ2-7; 15 bases line up with TRBD2. This CDR3 contains 17 residues. J lost 3 bases, V lost 3 bases, and 7 bases had no gene match. CDR1 is SGHRS, CDR2 YFSETQ, per germline. The CDR3 DNA follows: TGCGCCAGCAGCTCAGGACTAGCGGGAGGGATTAGCTACGAGCAGTACTTC. Protein sequence: CASSSGLAGGISYEQYF. The whole variable domain, remainder taken from reference TRBV5-1 and TRBJ2-7, is KAGVTQTPRYLIKTRGQQVTLSCSPISGHRSVSWYQQTPGQGLQFLFEYFSETQRNKGNFPGRFSGRQFSNSRSEMNVSTLELGDSALYLCASSSGLAGGISYEQYFGPGTRLTVT.

This clonotype was counted many times. The chain uses TRBV7-3 and TRBJ2-3; D call uncertain. Trimming pared 2 bases from V and 4 bases from J, leaving 10 bases between. Germline CDR1 is SGHTA and CDR2 is FQGTGA. The CDR3 runs to 14 residues. The CDR3 is CASSLSAVADTQYF. The CDR3 DNA reads as TGTGCCAGCAGCTTATCTGCAGTTGCAGATACGCAGTATTTT.

This clonotype appeared a few times. This chain uses TRBV6-2 or TRBV6-3 with TRBJ2-1, with 7 bases lining up with TRBD2. From germline, CDR1 is MNHEY and CDR2 SVGEGT. The CDR3 is 17 amino acids. Trimming at V came to 0 bases and at J to 5 bases, leaving 10 bases not matched to a gene. CDR3 DNA: TGTGCCAGCAGTTACTCTCCTAGGGCGGGAGACCACAATGAGCAGTTCTTC. The encoded protein is CASSYSPRAGDHNEQFF.

About this clonotype itself: A single base separates this from a much larger clone, so it may be a read error. CDR3 nucleotides: TGTGCCAGCAGCTTAGGGGACCTCGGCGAGCAGTACTTC. Translation gives CASSLGDLGEQYF. The genes are TRBV11-1 and TRBJ2-7, with D tentatively TRBD1 or TRBD2 (5 bases each). The CDR3 spans 13 residues. Between the trimmed V and J ends, which lost 1 base and 6 bases, there was a span of 10 bases. Germline loops: CDR1 SGHAT, CDR2 FQDESV (reference sequence).

This clonotype was seen ten or more times. This sequence joins TRBV29-1 and TRBJ2-5, with 11 bases fitting TRBD1. J gave up 2 bases and V 6 bases, and 8 bases lay outside the gene matches. The CDR3 extends over 15 amino acids. The germline CDR1 and CDR2 sequences are SQVTM and ANQGSEA. The CDR3 nucleotides read TGCAGCGTACGAAGCGGGACAGGGGGGCAAGAGACCCAGTACTTC. It yields the protein CSVRSGTGGQETQYF. Together with reference TRBV29-1 and TRBJ2-5, the CDR3 gives the full variable domain: SAVISQKPSRDICQRGTSLTIQCQVDSQVTMMFWYRQQPGQSLTLIATANQGSEATYESGFVIDKFPISRPNLTFSTLTVSNMSPEDSSIYLCSVRSGTGGQETQYFGPGTRLLVL.

The rearrangement joins TRBV2 to TRBJ2-6; 8 positions match TRBD2. This CDR3 contains 17 residues. The V segment lost 5 bases and the J segment 4 bases; nucleotides outside the gene matches: 10. Per the germline V gene, CDR1 is SNHLY and CDR2 is FYNNEI. As DNA, the CDR3 is TGTGCCAGCAGTCGGACAGCGGGGGCAGCAGGGGCCAACGTCCTGACTTTC. It encodes CASSRTAGAAGANVLTF.

A few counts support this clonotype. This chain joins TRBV4-2 and TRBJ2-1; TRBD1 matches 7 bases. Germline values: CDR1 LGHNA, CDR2 YNFKEQ. The CDR3 is 15 residues long. After removal of 4 bases from V and 5 bases from J, the junction contained 8 bases not matched to a gene. In nucleotides, the CDR3 is TGTGCCAGCAGCCTCCCGGGACAGAGAGACAATGAGCAGTTCTTC. It encodes CASSLPGQRDNEQFF.

The CDR3 loop is CSGREYTDTQYF. CDR3 in DNA: TGCAGCGGGCGGGAGTACACAGATACGCAGTATTTT. This rearrangement joins TRBV29-1 to TRBJ2-3; 7 bases fit TRBD2. Germline lookup yields CDR1 SQVTM and CDR2 ANQGSEA. J was trimmed by 2 bases and V by 7 bases; bases with no gene match: 3. The CDR3 is made up of 12 amino acids.

This clonotype was seen ten or more times. J is TRBJ2-7 and V is TRBV18; 9 nucleotides align to TRBD2. Germline V gene sequence: CDR1 KGHSH, CDR2 LQKENI. The V gene end was trimmed by 4 bases and the J gene end by 2 bases; junction bases not matched to a gene: 6. The CDR3 loop spans 15 amino acids. This CDR3 is CASSRGLANTYEQYF. The CDR3 DNA follows: TGTGCCAGCTCACGCGGACTAGCGAATACCTACGAGCAGTACTTC.

This clonotype appeared a few times. The CDR3 end shows no conserved phenylalanine or tryptophan, and so a read error is likely. The CDR3 DNA reads TGTGCCAGCAGTCCGGACAGGGCAATTTACAATGAGCAGTTCCTC. It specifies CASSPDRAIYNEQFL. This chain links TRBV6-1 with TRBJ2-1, with 8 bases matching TRBD1. Trimming removed 5 bases from V and 4 bases from J; junction bases left unmatched: 7. The CDR3 sequence is 15 residues long. In germline, CDR1 is MNHNS, CDR2 SASEGT.

The chain recombines TRBV20-1 with TRBJ2-1, with D possibly TRBD2 on 5 matching bases. Between the trimmed V and J ends, which lost 4 bases and 15 bases, there was a span of 19 bases. The germline V gene has CDR1 DFQATT and CDR2 SNEGSKA (reference sequence). This CDR3 contains 12 residues. The CDR3 sequence: CSAIQSSRSGFF. CDR3 nucleotide sequence: TGCAGTGCTATTCAATCTAGCCGGTCGGGGTTCTTC.